The 25 T cell receptor beta chains in this list originate from one sample, sequenced in a study of blood T cells in healthy people across ages. Using a J-beta primer mix together with a sample-barcoded 5' primer, a second PCR was run for about 6 to 12 cycles. MiXCR was run by TCRdb on the 5' RACE reads, yielding one entry per CDR3 protein. This table holds around 1.1 million distinct CDR3 sequences, around two fifths found once. Sequencing was done on a sample of blood. Source of these receptors: a man aged 18 to 29 in good health.

This clonotype was detected only a few times. The chain links TRBV6-5 to TRBJ2-7; no clear D. There are 15 residues in the CDR3. Germline lookup yields CDR1 MNHEY and CDR2 SVGAGI. Trimming stripped 6 bases from V and 0 bases from J, with 15 bases between. As DNA, the CDR3 is TGTGCCAGCAGCCCGACTCGCCAGAGCTCCTACGAGCAGTACTTC. Its translation: CASSPTRQSSYEQYF.

This chain uses TRBV7-9 with TRBJ1-2, with 7 bases aligning to TRBD1. V trimming: 5 bases; J trimming: 4 bases; junction bases outside the gene matches: 7. The germline V gene encodes CDR1 SEHNR and CDR2 FQNEAQ (reference sequence). The CDR3 spans 14 residues. The CDR3: CASSRPGQFYGYTF. DNA of the CDR3: TGTGCCAGCAGCCGACCGGGACAGTTCTATGGCTACACCTTC.

The J gene is TRBJ2-1, the V gene TRBV29-1, with D unclear. Germline V gene data show CDR1 as SQVTM and CDR2 as ANQGSEA. The CDR3 is 11 amino acids. Trimming shortened V by 0 bases and J by 9 bases, and 6 bases separated the two germline ends. The CDR3 region has the DNA TGCAGCGTTGAAGATCTGGGTGAGCAGTTCTTC. Residues: CSVEDLGEQFF.

This clonotype has a handful of counts. The chain combines TRBV29-1 with TRBJ1-1; a weak D match, TRBD1 (5 bases). The CDR3 is made up of 16 amino acids. Per the germline V gene, CDR1 is SQVTM and CDR2 is ANQGSEA. V gave up 3 bases and J gave up 0 bases, with 17 bases separating them. The CDR3 sequence is CSVEDLGHTMNTEAFF. The CDR3 coding sequence is TGCAGCGTTGAGGATTTGGGGCACACCATGAACACTGAAGCTTTCTTT.

The chain employs TRBV4-2 and TRBJ2-1; D is perhaps TRBD1 (5 bases). The J call may not be correct, given that the DNA end is closer to TRBJ2-7. CDR1 is LGHNA and CDR2 is YNFKEQ in the germline V gene. The CDR3 is 14 amino acids. The CDR3: CASSHPDGHNEQYF. As DNA, the CDR3 is TGTGCCAGCAGCCACCCGGACGGACACAATGAGCAGTACTTC.

J is TRBJ1-1 and V is TRBV4-3; TRBD1 aligns across 8 bases. The V gene's germline CDR1 is LGHNA and CDR2 YSLEER. Trimming took 0 bases from V and 11 from J; bases not matched to a gene: 8. The CDR3 sequence is 14 residues long. The CDR3 loop reads CASSQEQGGTNAFF. CDR3 coding DNA: TGCGCCAGCAGCCAAGAACAGGGGGGGACTAATGCTTTCTTT.

In DNA, the CDR3 is TGTGCCAGCACCCCCGGTCCCGGCGGCACTGAAGCTTTCTTT. Amino acids: CASTPGPGGTEAFF. The rearrangement joins TRBV12-3 or TRBV12-4 to TRBJ1-1; no clear D. The CDR3 sequence is 14 residues long. V was cut by 7 bases and J by 4 bases, with 16 bases left in between.

The J gene is TRBJ1-5, the V gene TRBV6-1; D ambiguous. Per the germline V gene, CDR1 is MNHNS and CDR2 is SASEGT. The CDR3 has 14 residues. Trimming stripped 5 bases from V and 1 base from J, with 9 bases between. CDR3 in amino acids: CASSRLSSNQPQHF. CDR3 DNA: TGTGCCAGCAGTCGCCTCTCGAGCAATCAGCCCCAGCATTTT.

In this sample, this clonotype turned up once. It may be a read error: a sequence one base away is much more abundant. Here the CDR3 reads CAGSSRRGGNTEAFF. For the CDR3, the DNA is TGTGCCGGCAGTTCCCGAAGGGGGGGGAACACTGAAGCTTTCTTT. This sequence joins TRBV6-5 and TRBJ1-1, with D possibly TRBD1 on 6 matching bases. This CDR3 contains 15 residues. CDR1 and CDR2 from the germline V gene are MNHEY and SVGAGI.

This clonotype appeared many times. V is TRBV28 and J is TRBJ1-2, with TRBD1 identical over 7 bases. Germline CDR1 reads MDHEN; CDR2 reads SYDVKM. The CDR3 length is 14 residues. J gave up 2 bases and V 5 bases, and 5 bases lay outside the gene matches. The chain's CDR3 is CASSPPGQNYGYTF. Here the CDR3 DNA reads TGTGCCAGCAGTCCACCGGGACAGAACTATGGCTACACCTTC.

This chain connects TRBV14 to TRBJ2-1; D remains ambiguous. The DNA end is more similar to TRBJ2-7, so the J call may be wrong. Germline V CDR1 and CDR2: SGHDN, FVKESK. There are 16 residues in the CDR3. CDR3 DNA sequence: TGTGCCAGCAGCCTTAAGGGTATGGGCTCCTACAATGAGCAGTACTTC. Protein sequence: CASSLKGMGSYNEQYF.

This clonotype was seen once. The chain is built from TRBV28 and TRBJ1-1; 12 nucleotides align to TRBD1. The ends lost 3 bases at V and 3 bases at J; junction bases unmatched: 8. This CDR3 region has 17 residues. Germline assignment: CDR1 MDHEN and CDR2 SYDVKM. For the CDR3, the DNA is TGTGCCAGCAGTTTTCCGGGACAGGGGGCGATGGACACTGAAGCTTTCTTT. Its translation: CASSFPGQGAMDTEAFF.

This clonotype has a handful of counts. An end of the junction differs from the germline gene, which may be a read error. This sequence joins TRBV5-1 and TRBJ1-4; 7 nucleotides agree with TRBD1. Germline-derived CDR1 and CDR2 are SGHRS and YFSETQ. The CDR3 sequence is 18 residues long. The CDR3 DNA reads as TGCGCCAGCAGCTTAACGGACAGGAGCTATGCAACTAGTGAAAAACTGTTTTTT. Translated, it gives CASSLTDRSYATSEKLFF.

This clonotype showed up just a few times. V usage is TRBV7-2 and J usage is TRBJ1-2; D gene ambiguous. CDR1 SGHTA and CDR2 FQGNSA come from the germline V gene. V gave up 5 bases and J gave up 8 bases, with 18 bases separating them. The CDR3 length is 14 residues. CDR3 residues: CASSIPTEYWGYTF. The CDR3 nucleotides are TGTGCCAGCAGCATACCGACCGAATATTGGGGCTACACCTTC.

The V gene is TRBV7-8, the J gene TRBJ2-1; D not certain. Germline V gene lookup returns CDR1 SGHVS and CDR2 FQNEAQ. The CDR3 length is 13 residues. With 1 base removed from V and 10 bases from J, the gap between germline ends came to 11 bases. CDR3 protein: CASSLVVDGEQFF. As DNA, the CDR3 is TGTGCCAGCAGCTTAGTCGTTGACGGCGAGCAGTTCTTC.

This clonotype was seen a few times. The chain combines TRBV5-1 with TRBJ2-4; no definite D call. The J call may not be correct, given that the DNA end is closer to TRBJ2-7. The CDR3 contains 13 residues. CDR1 and CDR2 (germline): SGHRS, YFSETQ. The CDR3 nucleotides read TGCGCCAGCAGCTTCGATCAGTCAAGCGAGCAGTACTTC. Protein sequence: CASSFDQSSEQYF.

The rearrangement joins TRBV12-3 or TRBV12-4 to TRBJ2-1; 7 nucleotides match TRBD2. With 2 bases clipped from V and 8 bases from J, the junction kept 3 bases outside the gene matches. CDR3 length: 13 amino acids. CDR3 in DNA: TGTGCCAGCAGTTTACCCGGGGGGTATGAGCAGTTCTTC. It specifies CASSLPGGYEQFF.

The V and J genes are TRBV5-1 and TRBJ2-5; unclear D gene. The CDR3 consists of 14 residues. Trimming pared 2 bases from V and 11 bases from J, leaving 19 bases between. Looked up from germline, CDR1 is SGHRS and CDR2 is YFSETQ. The CDR3 nucleotides are TGCGCCAGCAGCTTAAGGTCGTTCTACAATGAGCAGTACTTC. Translating it yields CASSLRSFYNEQYF. The variable domain in full, with the rest retrieved from reference TRBV5-1 and TRBJ2-5, is KAGVTQTPRYLIKTRGQQVTLSCSPISGHRSVSWYQQTPGQGLQFLFEYFSETQRNKGNFPGRFSGRQFSNSRSEMNVSTLELGDSALYLCASSLRSFYNEQYFGPGTRLLVL.

V is TRBV7-3 and J is TRBJ1-4; the D is unclear. CDR1 and CDR2 (germline): SGHTA, FQGTGA. The length of the CDR3 is 13 residues. V gave up 4 bases and J gave up 8 bases, with 11 bases separating them. This chain's CDR3 is CASSSQPGEKLFF. The CDR3 bases are TGTGCCAGCAGCTCCCAGCCTGGGGAAAAACTGTTTTTT.

This chain links TRBV20-1 with TRBJ1-1, with D perhaps matching TRBD1 (5 bases). The germline V gene has CDR1 DFQATT and CDR2 SNEGSKA (reference sequence). This CDR3 region has 17 residues. V lost 0 bases to trimming and J lost 3 bases, with 20 bases between them. CDR3 amino acids: CSARDSRRRGSYTEAFF. CDR3 nucleotide sequence: TGCAGTGCTAGAGATTCCCGTAGGCGGGGGTCATACACTGAAGCTTTCTTT.

V gene TRBV6-5 combines with J gene TRBJ2-3, with TRBD2 matching 11 bases. The CDR3 is 17 residues long. With V trimmed by 4 bases and J by 5 bases, 11 bases remained unmatched. Germline-derived CDR1 and CDR2 are MNHEY and SVGAGI. The CDR3 is CASSWQLAGAPEDTQYF. The CDR3 coding sequence is TGTGCCAGCAGTTGGCAACTAGCGGGGGCCCCCGAAGATACGCAGTATTTT.

The V and J genes are TRBV27 and TRBJ1-6, with D possibly matching TRBD1 (5 bases). The CDR3 has 15 amino acids. The germline V gene encodes CDR1 MNHEY and CDR2 SMNVEV (reference sequence). The ends were cut back, 2 bases at V and 12 bases at J, with 17 bases in the middle. The CDR3 region has the DNA TGTGCCAGCAGTTTAAGGCCCTGGGGGGGTGGACCCCTCCACTTT. It codes for CASSLRPWGGGPLHF.

V usage is TRBV20-1 and J usage is TRBJ2-3, with D maybe TRBD1 (6 bases). Trimming shortened V by 3 bases and J by 4 bases, and 11 bases separated the two germline ends. From germline, CDR1 is DFQATT and CDR2 SNEGSKA (reference sequence). The CDR3 extends over 13 amino acids. In DNA form, the CDR3 reads TGCAGTGCTAGCAGGGGTAGGGCAGATACGCAGTATTTT. Amino acid sequence: CSASRGRADTQYF.

As for this clonotype: With a much larger clone just one base away, this may be a read error. V and J are TRBV12-3 or TRBV12-4 and TRBJ2-1; no clear D. The CDR3 length is 13 residues. Trimming took off 0 bases at V and 15 bases at J, with 15 bases between the two ends. In DNA, the CDR3 is TGTGCCAGCAGTTTAGCGCTCGTGTCAGAAACGTTCTTC. It specifies CASSLALVSETFF.

The chain couples TRBV20-1 to TRBJ2-7, with D uncertain. V was trimmed by 0 bases and J by 3 bases, leaving 15 bases between them. Germline-derived CDR1 and CDR2 are DFQATT and SNEGSKA (reference sequence). The CDR3 loop spans 15 amino acids. CDR3 in amino acids: CSARDLDGRDYEQYF. DNA of the CDR3: TGCAGTGCTAGAGATCTTGACGGAAGAGACTACGAGCAGTACTTC.